The clone carrying this T cell receptor (beta chain) has just a few counts. These data are taken from a study of blood T cell repertoires in COVID-19. TCRdb's copy holds only in-frame clones and misses some; the assay was immunoSEQ multiplex PCR. The table lists 60,000 to 95,000 clones, roughly 86% of them singletons. Trimming took off 1 base at V and 7 bases at J, with 10 bases between the two ends. CDR1 is SGHAT, CDR2 FQNNGV, per germline. The CDR3 runs to 13 residues. The receptor comes from a woman between 50 and 59 years old with acute or convalescent COVID-19. Sequencing used peripheral blood. The chain uses TRBV11-2 and TRBJ1-1; D may be TRBD1 (6 bases). The DNA of the CDR3 is TGTGCCAGCAGCTTAGCAGGGGCTGGTGAAGCTTTCTTT. This translates into CASSLAGAGEAFF.